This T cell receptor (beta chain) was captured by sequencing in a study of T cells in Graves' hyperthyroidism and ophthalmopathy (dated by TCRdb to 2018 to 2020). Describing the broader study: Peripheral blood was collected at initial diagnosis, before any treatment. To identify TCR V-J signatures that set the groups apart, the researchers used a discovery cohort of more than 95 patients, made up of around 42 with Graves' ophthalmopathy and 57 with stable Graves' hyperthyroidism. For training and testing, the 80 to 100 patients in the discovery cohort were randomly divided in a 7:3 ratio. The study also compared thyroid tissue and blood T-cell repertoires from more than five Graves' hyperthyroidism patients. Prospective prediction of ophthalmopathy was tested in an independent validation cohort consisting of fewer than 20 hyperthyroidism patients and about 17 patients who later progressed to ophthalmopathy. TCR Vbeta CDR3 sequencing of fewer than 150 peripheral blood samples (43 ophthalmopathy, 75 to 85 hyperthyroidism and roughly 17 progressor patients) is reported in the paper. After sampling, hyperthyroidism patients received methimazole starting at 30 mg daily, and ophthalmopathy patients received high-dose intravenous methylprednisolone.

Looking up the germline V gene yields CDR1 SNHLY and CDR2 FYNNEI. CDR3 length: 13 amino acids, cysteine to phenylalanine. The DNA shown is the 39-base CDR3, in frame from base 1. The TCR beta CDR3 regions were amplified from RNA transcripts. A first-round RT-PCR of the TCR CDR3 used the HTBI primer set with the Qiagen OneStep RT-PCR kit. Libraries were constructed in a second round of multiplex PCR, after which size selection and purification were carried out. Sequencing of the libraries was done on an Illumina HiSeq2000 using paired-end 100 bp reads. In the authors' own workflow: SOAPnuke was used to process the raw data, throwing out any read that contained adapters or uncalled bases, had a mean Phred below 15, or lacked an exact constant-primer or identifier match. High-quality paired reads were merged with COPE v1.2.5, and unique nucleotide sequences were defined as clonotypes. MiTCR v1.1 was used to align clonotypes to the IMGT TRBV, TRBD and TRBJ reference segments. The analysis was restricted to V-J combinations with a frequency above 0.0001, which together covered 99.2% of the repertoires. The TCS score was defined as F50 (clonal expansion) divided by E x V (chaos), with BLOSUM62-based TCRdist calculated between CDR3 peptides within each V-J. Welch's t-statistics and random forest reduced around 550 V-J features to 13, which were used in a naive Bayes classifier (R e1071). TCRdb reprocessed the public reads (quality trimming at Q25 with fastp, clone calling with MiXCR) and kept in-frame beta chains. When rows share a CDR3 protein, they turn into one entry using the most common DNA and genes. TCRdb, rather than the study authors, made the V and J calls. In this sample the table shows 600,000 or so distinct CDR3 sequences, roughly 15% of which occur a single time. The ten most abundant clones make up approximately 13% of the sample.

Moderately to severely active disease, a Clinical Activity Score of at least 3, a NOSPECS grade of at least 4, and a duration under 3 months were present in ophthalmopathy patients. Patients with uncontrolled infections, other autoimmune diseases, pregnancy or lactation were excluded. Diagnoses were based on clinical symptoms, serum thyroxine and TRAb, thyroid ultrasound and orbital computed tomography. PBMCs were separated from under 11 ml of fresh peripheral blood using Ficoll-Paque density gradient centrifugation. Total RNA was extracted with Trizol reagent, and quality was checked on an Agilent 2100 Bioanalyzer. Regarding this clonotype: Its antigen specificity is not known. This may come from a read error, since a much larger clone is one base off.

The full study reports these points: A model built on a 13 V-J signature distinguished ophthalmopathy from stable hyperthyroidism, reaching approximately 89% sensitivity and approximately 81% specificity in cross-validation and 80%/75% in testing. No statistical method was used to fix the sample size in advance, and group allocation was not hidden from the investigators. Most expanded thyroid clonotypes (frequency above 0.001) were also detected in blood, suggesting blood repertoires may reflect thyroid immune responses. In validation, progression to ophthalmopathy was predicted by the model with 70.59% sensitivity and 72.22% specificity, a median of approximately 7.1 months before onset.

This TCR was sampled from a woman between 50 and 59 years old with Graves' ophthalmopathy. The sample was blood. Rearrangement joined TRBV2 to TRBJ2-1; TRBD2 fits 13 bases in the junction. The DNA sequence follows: TGTGCCGGCGGACTAGCGGGAGCGTATGAGCAGTCCTTC. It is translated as CAGGLAGAYEQSF.